Described below is a single TCR beta chain sequence and its context. These data originate in a study of blood T cell repertoires in COVID-19. Study background: Samples representing acute and convalescent COVID-19 were sourced from the United States, Italy and Spain. In each case, the material was cDNA or gDNA derived from T cells, B-cell-depleted T cells, or PBMCs.

Seattle's cohort entered during active infection and was followed longitudinally. This CDR3 contains 14 residues. Germline-derived CDR1 and CDR2 are SGHRS and YFSETQ. V was cut by 7 bases and J by 7 bases, with 21 bases left in between. Per the authors' pipeline: Reference gene primer amplification gave estimated nucleated cell counts. The data were produced by immunoSEQ multiplex PCR, yet TCRdb's version contains in-frame clones alone and is incomplete. D and trimming were read from the DNA, whereas the V and J calls and clone size are those reported in that table. Of over 90,000 clones in the sample, roughly 92% were seen once.

What was sequenced was peripheral blood. V usage is TRBV5-1 and J usage is TRBJ2-7, with TRBD2 as a possible D gene (6 bases). This TCR was recovered from a woman aged 45-60 years with COVID-19, enrolled during active disease. The CDR3 sequence is CASALRGGDGEQYF. The DNA of the CDR3 is TGCGCCAGCGCCTTAAGGGGCGGGGATGGGGAGCAGTACTTC. Full variable domain (outside the CDR3, taken from reference TRBV5-1 and TRBJ2-7): KAGVTQTPRYLIKTRGQQVTLSCSPISGHRSVSWYQQTPGQGLQFLFEYFSETQRNKGNFPGRFSGRQFSNSRSEMNVSTLELGDSALYLCASALRGGDGEQYFGPGTRLTVT.